This TCR beta chain originates from a study of tumor and adjacent non-tumor tissue in lung cancer. A modified ARM-PCR protocol with three rounds of nested PCR amplified TCRbeta. TCRdb fed the multiplex PCR reads into MiXCR, producing one record per CDR3 protein. The sample yields some 78,000 distinct CDR3 sequences, around 75% seen once. The V end lost 6 bases, the J end lost 5 bases, and 21 bases lay between the germline ends. CDR1 and CDR2 from the germline V gene are SGHRS and YFSETQ. This CDR3 is 16 amino acids long. The template was RNA from unsorted bulk tissue. The source material was lung tumor tissue. The receptor was isolated from a woman aged 45-59 years with non-small cell lung cancer. The V and J genes are TRBV5-1 and TRBJ2-1; D is uncertain. CDR3 DNA: TGCGCCAGCACCCAACTCGAAGGATTGGTTCACAATGAGCAGTTCTTC. Encoded protein: CASTQLEGLVHNEQFF.